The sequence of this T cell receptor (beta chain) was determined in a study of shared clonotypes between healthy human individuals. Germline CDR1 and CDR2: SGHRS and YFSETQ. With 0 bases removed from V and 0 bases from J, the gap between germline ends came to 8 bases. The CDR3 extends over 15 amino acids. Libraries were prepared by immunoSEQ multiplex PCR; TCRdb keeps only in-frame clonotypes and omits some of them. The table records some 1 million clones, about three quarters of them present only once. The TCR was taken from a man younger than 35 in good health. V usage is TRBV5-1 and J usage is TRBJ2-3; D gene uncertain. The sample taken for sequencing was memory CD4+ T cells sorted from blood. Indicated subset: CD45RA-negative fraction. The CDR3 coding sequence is TGCGCCAGCAGCTTGGGCCAAATCAGCACAGATACGCAGTATTTT. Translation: CASSLGQISTDTQYF.